A single sample is the source of the 4 T cell receptor beta chains below, sequenced in a study of a mutant IDH1 vaccine in newly diagnosed glioma. The data were produced by immunoSEQ multiplex PCR, yet TCRdb's version contains in-frame clones alone and is incomplete. The sample shows 33,000 or so clones, almost 80% of them seen only once. Time point reported: week 35, safety follow-up. One vaccine dose held 300 ug of mutant IDH1 20-mer peptide and came with topical imiquimod. No cognate antigen is known for these TCRs. The material sequenced was PBMCs, taken from a glioma patient whose treatment included an IDH1 peptide vaccine. Source of these receptors: a woman aged 30 to 39 with glioma. Some clones in this sample may be carry-over from other donors' samples.

This chain links TRBV29-1 with TRBJ2-1; 10 bases map to TRBD1. The CDR3 spans 17 residues. V shed 7 bases and J 5 bases; nucleotides not matched to a gene: 17. The germline gives CDR1 SQVTM, CDR2 ANQGSEA. In DNA form, the CDR3 reads TGCAGCGGTGACGGGGGACAGGGGAGGCTTTCCGACAATGAGCAGTTCTTC. The encoded protein is CSGDGGQGRLSDNEQFF.

The chain is built from TRBV10-3 and TRBJ2-7; D may match TRBD1 or TRBD2 (5 bases each). The length of the CDR3 is 14 residues. V shed 5 bases and J shed 6 bases, with 17 bases lying between them. From germline, CDR1 is ENHRY and CDR2 SYGVKD. CDR3 bases: TGTGCCATCAGTCAACTAGAGAGGGGCGGCGAGCAGTACTTC. Amino acid sequence: CAISQLERGGEQYF.

A few counts support this clone. The junction does not match germline at one end; this may be a read error. V is TRBV9 and J is TRBJ2-7, with unresolved D. Germline lookup yields CDR1 SGDLS and CDR2 YYNGEE. There are 13 residues in the CDR3. For the CDR3, the DNA is TGTGCCAGCAGCGTAGAACCGACCTACCAGCAGTACTTC. Translated: CASSVEPTYQQYF. The full variable domain, with the rest looked up from reference TRBV9 and TRBJ2-7, is DSGVTQTPKHLITATGQRVTLRCSPRSGDLSVYWYQQSLDQGLQFLIQYYNGEERAKGNILERFSAQQFPDLHSELNLSSLELGDSALYFCASSVEPTYQQYFGPGTRLTVT.

The chain employs TRBV15 and TRBJ2-1; 9 positions agree with TRBD2. The junction had 10 bases not matched to a gene; V was cut back by 2 bases and J by 5 bases. This CDR3 has 17 amino acids. Germline V gene sequence: CDR1 LNHNV, CDR2 YYDKDF (reference sequence). Here the CDR3 DNA reads TGTGCCACCAGCAGATCGCAGACTAGCGGAGCTAACAATGAGCAGTTCTTC. It codes for CATSRSQTSGANNEQFF.